This T cell receptor beta chain was documented in a study of spatial heterogeneity in lung cancer. Using its own MiXCR run on the 5' RACE reads, TCRdb lists one record per CDR3 protein. The sample includes 4,500 to 6,000 distinct CDR3 sequences, more than 4% seen only once; the top ten take over 20%. The time point here: sample taken at primary tumor resection. Whole RNA from tumor, nontumor lung or frozen PBMC was sequenced unsorted. This clonotype was observed at least ten times. The antigen is undetermined. CDR3 size: 16 residues. The germline V gene has CDR1 DFQATT and CDR2 SNEGSKA (reference sequence). Trimming removed 6 bases at V and 15 bases at J, with 33 bases between. Broader study findings: Tumor mutation counts were tracked by expanded intratumoral alpha and beta TCR counts.

Material: lung tumor tissue, obtained at surgery. The sequence was collected from a male donor with early-stage non-small cell lung cancer. J is TRBJ2-1 and V is TRBV20-1; no clear D gene. Written as DNA, the CDR3 is TGCAGTGCGTCCTCTTCCTTAGGAGTAGAGCCTCGGGTGGGGTTCTTC. Its translation is CSASSSLGVEPRVGFF.